Shown below are 2 T cell receptor beta chains from a single sample sequenced in a study of blood T cell repertoires in COVID-19. Sequencing was performed with immunoSEQ multiplex PCR; in TCRdb, only in-frame clones are kept and a portion is missing. The sample contains roughly 300,000 clones, 81% of which appear only once. Source material: peripheral blood. These receptors all come from a woman between 55 and 75 years old with active or convalescent COVID-19.

This clone was seen only a few times. The chain links TRBV27 to TRBJ1-5; the match to TRBD1 covers 9 bases. V gave up 5 bases and J gave up 0 bases; unmatched junction bases: 2. This CDR3 has 15 residues. The germline CDR1 and CDR2 sequences are MNHEY and SMNVEV (reference sequence). CDR3 amino acids: CASSPDRGSNQPQHF. CDR3 DNA sequence: TGTGCCAGCAGTCCGGACAGGGGTAGCAATCAGCCCCAGCATTTT.

This clone has just one count. The chain employs TRBV9 and TRBJ1-4; TRBD1 agrees at 11 bases. J gave up 4 bases and V 0 bases, and 5 bases lay outside the gene matches. The CDR3 contains 17 residues. Germline CDR1 is SGDLS and CDR2 is YYNGEE. The CDR3 DNA reads as TGTGCCAGCAGCGTAGGGACAGGGGGCTTCTTTAATGAAAAACTGTTTTTT. This sequence encodes CASSVGTGGFFNEKLFF. The full variable domain, completed using reference TRBV9 and TRBJ1-4, is DSGVTQTPKHLITATGQRVTLRCSPRSGDLSVYWYQQSLDQGLQFLIQYYNGEERAKGNILERFSAQQFPDLHSELNLSSLELGDSALYFCASSVGTGGFFNEKLFFGSGTQLSVL.